This T cell receptor (beta chain) appears in the sequencing data of a study of T cell changes during pregnancy in multiple sclerosis. Sequencing used immunoSEQ multiplex PCR; TCRdb keeps in-frame clones, though not all of them. The table shows over 85,000 clones, with approximately 89% occurring only once. The receptor was isolated from a female donor in good health, enrolled as a control in a pregnancy study. Sequencing was performed on peripheral blood, taken in the first trimester of pregnancy.

The CDR3 protein is CSVENLSRELFF. In nucleotides, the CDR3 is TGCAGCGTTGAAAATCTTTCTAGGGAGCTGTTTTTT. The V gene is TRBV29-1, the J gene TRBJ2-2; D remains ambiguous. Trimming took 2 bases from V and 9 from J, leaving 10 bases between them. Germline CDR1 is SQVTM and CDR2 is ANQGSEA. The CDR3 consists of 12 residues.